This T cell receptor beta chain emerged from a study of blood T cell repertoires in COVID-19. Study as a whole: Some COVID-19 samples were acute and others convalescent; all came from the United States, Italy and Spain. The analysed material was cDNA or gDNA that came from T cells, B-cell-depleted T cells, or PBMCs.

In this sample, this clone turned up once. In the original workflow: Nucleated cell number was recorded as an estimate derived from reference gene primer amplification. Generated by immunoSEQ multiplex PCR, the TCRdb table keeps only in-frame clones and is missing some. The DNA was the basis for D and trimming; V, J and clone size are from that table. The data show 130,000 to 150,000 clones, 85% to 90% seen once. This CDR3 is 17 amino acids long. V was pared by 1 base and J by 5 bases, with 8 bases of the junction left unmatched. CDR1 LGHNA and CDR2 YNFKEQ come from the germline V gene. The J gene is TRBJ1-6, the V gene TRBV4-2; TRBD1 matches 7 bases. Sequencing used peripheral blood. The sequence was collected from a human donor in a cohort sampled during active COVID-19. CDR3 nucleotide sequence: TGTGCCAGCAGCCAAGTGTTGGAGACAGGGAATAATTCACCCCTCCACTTT. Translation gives CASSQVLETGNNSPLHF.